This T cell receptor (beta chain) was documented in a study of T cells in narcolepsy. General study results and limits: HCRT-specific and TRIB2-specific autoreactive clonotypes appeared among same-patient CSF and blood CD4+ clonotypes.

The V and J ends lost 6 bases and 9 bases, in that order; junction bases with no gene match: 7. The germline V gene has CDR1 MNHNY and CDR2 SVGAGI (reference sequence). The CDR3 is made up of 15 amino acids. Concerning this clone: As yet, its antigen is unknown.

Only in-frame clones appear in the TCRdb table, and some are missing; sequencing was by immunoSEQ multiplex PCR. The table includes some 30,000 clones, around 80% detected once. This TCR was sampled from a human donor in good health. Sequencing was done on a sample of memory (CD45RA-) CD4+ T cells from blood. J is TRBJ2-1 and V is TRBV6-6; 14 nucleotides line up with TRBD2. CDR3 in DNA: TGTGCCAGCAGCCCCGGGACTAGCGGGGGTGGTGAGCAGTTCTTC. The encoded protein is CASSPGTSGGGEQFF.